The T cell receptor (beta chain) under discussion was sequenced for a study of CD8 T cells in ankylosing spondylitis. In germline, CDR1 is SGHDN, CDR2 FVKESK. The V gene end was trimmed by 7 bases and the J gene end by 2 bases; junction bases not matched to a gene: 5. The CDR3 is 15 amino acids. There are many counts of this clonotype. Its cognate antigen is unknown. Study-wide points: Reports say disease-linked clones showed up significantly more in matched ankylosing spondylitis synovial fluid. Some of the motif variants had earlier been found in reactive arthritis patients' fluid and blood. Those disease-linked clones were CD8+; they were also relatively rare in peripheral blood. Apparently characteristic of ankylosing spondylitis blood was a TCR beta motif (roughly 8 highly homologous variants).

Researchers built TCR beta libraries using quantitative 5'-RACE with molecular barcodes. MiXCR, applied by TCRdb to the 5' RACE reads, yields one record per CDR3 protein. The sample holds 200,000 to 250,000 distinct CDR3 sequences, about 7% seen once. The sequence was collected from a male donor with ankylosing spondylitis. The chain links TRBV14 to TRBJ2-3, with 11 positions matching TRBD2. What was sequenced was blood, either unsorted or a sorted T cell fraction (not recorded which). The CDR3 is CASKGTSGYTDTQYF. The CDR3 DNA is TGTGCCAGCAAAGGGACTAGCGGTTACACAGATACGCAGTATTTT.